This T cell receptor (beta chain) was documented in a study of T cells after somatic rescue of genetic block. The V and J ends lost 4 bases and 2 bases, in that order; junction bases with no gene match: 4. The CDR3 contains 15 residues. The germline V gene has CDR1 LGHNT and CDR2 FRNRAP. Data came from immunoSEQ multiplex PCR; TCRdb stores just in-frame clones and leaves some out. The sample gives more than 14,000 clones, 72% of which show up once; 14% is in the top ten. The receptor's source is a boy aged 5 to 17. Material for sequencing was peripheral blood mononuclear cells (PBMCs). The chain carries TRBV12-5 and TRBJ2-1; 8 nucleotides match TRBD1. As DNA, the CDR3 is TGTGCTAGTGGTTCTGGACAGGGCCCCTACAATGAGCAGTTCTTC. It yields the protein CASGSGQGPYNEQFF.